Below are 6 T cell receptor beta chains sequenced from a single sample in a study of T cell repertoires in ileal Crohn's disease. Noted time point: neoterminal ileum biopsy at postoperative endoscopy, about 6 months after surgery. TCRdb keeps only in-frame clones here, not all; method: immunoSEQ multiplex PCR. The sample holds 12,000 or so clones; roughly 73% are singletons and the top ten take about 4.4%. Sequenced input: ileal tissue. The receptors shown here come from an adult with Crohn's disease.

CDR3 bases: TGCGCCAGCAAGGGCAGGGGATGGGTAGGGGAGCAGTACTTC. Protein sequence: CASKGRGWVGEQYF. The rearrangement uses TRBV10-2 and TRBJ2-7, with TRBD1 as a possible D gene (6 bases). Germline CDR1 reads WSHSY; CDR2 reads SAAADI. The CDR3 runs 14 residues. V lost 7 bases and J 7 bases, leaving 20 bases between the germline ends.

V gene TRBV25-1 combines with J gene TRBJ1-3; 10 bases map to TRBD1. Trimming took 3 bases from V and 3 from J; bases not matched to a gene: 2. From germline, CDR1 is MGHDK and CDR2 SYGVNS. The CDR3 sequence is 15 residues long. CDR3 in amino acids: CASSETGGVGNTIYF. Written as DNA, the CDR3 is TGTGCCAGCAGTGAGACAGGGGGCGTTGGAAACACCATATATTTT.

CDR3 in amino acids: CASSPLRQGVREKLFF. DNA of the CDR3: TGTGCCAGCTCACCACTTAGGCAGGGGGTTAGAGAAAAACTGTTTTTT. The J gene is TRBJ1-4, the V gene TRBV18; the match to TRBD1 covers 7 bases. Looked up from germline, CDR1 is KGHSH and CDR2 is LQKENI. The V segment lost 1 base and the J segment 8 bases; nucleotides outside the gene matches: 10. The CDR3 runs to 16 residues. The full variable domain, rest sourced from reference TRBV18 and TRBJ1-4, is NAGVMQNPRHLVRRRGQEARLRCSPMKGHSHVYWYRQLPEEGLKFMVYLQKENIIDESGMPKERFSAEFPKEGPSILRIQQVVRGDSAAYFCASSPLRQGVREKLFFGSGTQLSVL.

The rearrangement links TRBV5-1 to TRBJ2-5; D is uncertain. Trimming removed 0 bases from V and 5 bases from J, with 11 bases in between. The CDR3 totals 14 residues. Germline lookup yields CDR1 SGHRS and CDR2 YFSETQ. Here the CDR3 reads CASSLGQFMETQYF. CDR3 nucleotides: TGCGCCAGCAGCTTGGGGCAGTTCATGGAGACCCAGTACTTC.

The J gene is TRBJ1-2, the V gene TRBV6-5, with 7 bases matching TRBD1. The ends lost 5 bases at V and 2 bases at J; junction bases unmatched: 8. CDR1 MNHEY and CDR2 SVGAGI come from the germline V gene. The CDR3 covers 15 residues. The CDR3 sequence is CASSHGGTANYGYTF. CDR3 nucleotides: TGTGCCAGCAGTCACGGTGGGACAGCAAACTATGGCTACACCTTC.

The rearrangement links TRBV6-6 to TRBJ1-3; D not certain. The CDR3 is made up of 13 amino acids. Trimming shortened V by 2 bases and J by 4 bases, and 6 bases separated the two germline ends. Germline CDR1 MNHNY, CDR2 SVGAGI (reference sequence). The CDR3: CASSYLTGNTIYF. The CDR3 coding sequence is TGTGCCAGCAGTTACCTGACAGGAAACACCATATATTTT.